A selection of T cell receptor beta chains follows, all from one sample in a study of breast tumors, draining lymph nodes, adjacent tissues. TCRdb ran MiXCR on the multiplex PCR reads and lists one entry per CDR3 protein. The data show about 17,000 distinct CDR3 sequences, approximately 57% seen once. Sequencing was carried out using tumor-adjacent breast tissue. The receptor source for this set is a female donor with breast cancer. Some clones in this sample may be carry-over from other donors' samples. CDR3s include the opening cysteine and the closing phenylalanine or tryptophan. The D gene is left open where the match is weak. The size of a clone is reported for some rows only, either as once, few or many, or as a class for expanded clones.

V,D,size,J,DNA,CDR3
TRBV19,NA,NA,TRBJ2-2,TGTGCCAGTAGTATAGGGGGGACAAACACCGGGGAGCTGTTTTTT,CASSIGGTNTGELFF
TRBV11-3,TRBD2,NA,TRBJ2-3,TGTGCCAGCAGCTTAGGACTAGCGGGAGCCTCAGATACGCAGTATTTT,CASSLGLAGASDTQYF
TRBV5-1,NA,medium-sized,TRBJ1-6,TGCGCCAGCAGCGCCAGGGAAGCCGACCATAATTCGCCCCTCCACTTT,CASSAREADHNSPLHF
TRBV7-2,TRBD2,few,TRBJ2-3,TGTGCCAGCAGCAGCGGGGGCGGGCAGGATACGCAGTATTTT,CASSSGGGQDTQYF
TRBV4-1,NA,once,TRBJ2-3,TGCGCCAGCAGCTCCGTGTCTCAGGGCAGGGGAGATACGCAGTATTTT,CASSSVSQGRGDTQYF
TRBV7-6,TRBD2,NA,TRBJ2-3,TGTGCCAGCAGCTCCTATAGCGGGGGGGGTACAGATACGCAGTATTTT,CASSSYSGGGTDTQYF
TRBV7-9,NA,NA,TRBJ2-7,TGTGCCAGCAGCGAGGGCTCCTACGAGCAGTACTTC,CASSEGSYEQYF
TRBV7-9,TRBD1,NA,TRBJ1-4,TGTGCCAGCAGCTTAAGAACCAGGGGGCATGGTGAAAAACTGTTTTTT,CASSLRTRGHGEKLFF
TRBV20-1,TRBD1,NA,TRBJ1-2,TGCAGTGCTAGAACAGGGGACAACTATGGCTACACCTTC,CSARTGDNYGYTF
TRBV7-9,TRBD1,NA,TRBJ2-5,TGTGCCAGCAGCCCACAGGGGGAAGGAGGAGAGACCCAGTACTTC,CASSPQGEGGETQYF
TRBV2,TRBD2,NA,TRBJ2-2,TGTGCCAGCAGTGGAGCGGGAGACGGGGCCGGGGAGCTGTTTTTT,CASSGAGDGAGELFF
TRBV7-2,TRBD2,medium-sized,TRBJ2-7,TGTGCCAGCACTGTAACAGAGGCGGGGGACTACGAGCAGTACTTC,CASTVTEAGDYEQYF
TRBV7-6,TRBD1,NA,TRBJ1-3,TGTGCCAGCAGCCCACAGGACAGGGTCCATCGCTCTGGAAACACCATATATTTT,CASSPQDRVHRSGNTIYF
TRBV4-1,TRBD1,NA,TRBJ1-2,TGCGCCAGCAGCCCCCTTCAGGGACAGGGGGGCTATGGCTACACCTTC,CASSPLQGQGGYGYTF
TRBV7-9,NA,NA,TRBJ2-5,TGTGCCAGCAGTTACCGGGTGCCAGGGGTCCAAGAGACCCAGTACTTC,CASSYRVPGVQETQYF
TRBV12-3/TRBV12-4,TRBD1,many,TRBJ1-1,TGTGCCAGCAGTGAACAGGGGATTCGGACTGAAGCTTTCTTT,CASSEQGIRTEAFF
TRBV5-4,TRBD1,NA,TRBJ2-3,TGTGCCAGCAGCTTGCAGGGGGCCCCCCCCACAGATACGCAGTATTTT,CASSLQGAPPTDTQYF
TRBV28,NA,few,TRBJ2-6,TGTGCCAGCAGTTTATCGTGGGGTAGGGGATCTGGGGCCAACGTCCTGACTTTC,CASSLSWGRGSGANVLTF
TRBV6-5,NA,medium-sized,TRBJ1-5,TGTGCCATCAAGGTAGGGGGGAATCAGCCCCAGCATTTT,CAIKVGGNQPQHF
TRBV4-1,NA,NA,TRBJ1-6,TGCGCCAGCAGCCAAGATGAGTCACCCCTCCACTTT,CASSQDESPLHF
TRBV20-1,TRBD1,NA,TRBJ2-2,TGCAGTGCTGAAGGGACAGGGTTTACCGGGGAGCTGTTTTTT,CSAEGTGFTGELFF
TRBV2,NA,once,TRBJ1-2,TGTGCCAGCAAGGTTCAGGATGAATTTGACTATGGCTACACCTTC,CASKVQDEFDYGYTF
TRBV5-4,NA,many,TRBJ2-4,TGTGCCAGCAGCTTGGATCCTGCCCCGTCCAAAAACATTCAGTACTTC,CASSLDPAPSKNIQYF
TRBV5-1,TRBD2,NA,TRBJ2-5,TGCGCCAGCAGCTTGGGACTAGCGGGGGCTGAGGAGACCCAGTACTTC,CASSLGLAGAEETQYF
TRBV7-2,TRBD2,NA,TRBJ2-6,TGTGCCAGCAGCTTAAGTAGCGGGGGTCCGCTAGGGGCCAACGTCCTGACTTTC,CASSLSSGGPLGANVLTF
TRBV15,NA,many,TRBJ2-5,TGTGCCACCAGCAGACAAGGGACCGCCGGGACCCAGTACTTC,CATSRQGTAGTQYF
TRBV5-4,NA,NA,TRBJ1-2,TGTGCCAGCAGTTCAATCGGGGACGTTTATGGCTACACCTTC,CASSSIGDVYGYTF